This T cell receptor beta chain is from a study of identical twins. General observations from the study: With beta out-of-frame sequences, excess sharing by twins was weaker. Invariant MAIT and iNKT cells could partly confound zero-insertion analyses.

Regarding this clonotype: Its antigen is undetermined.

TCRdb redid the calling of the 5' RACE reads with MiXCR, one entry per CDR3 protein. The sample holds approximately 1.8 million distinct CDR3 sequences; around a third are singletons and the top ten take 0.25% to 0.3%. This sequence originates from a newborn girl in good health. Sequencing was done on a sample of cord blood.

For the CDR3, the DNA is TGTGCCAGCAGCCAAGAGGGCAGTTGGAACACCGGGGAGCTGTTTTTT. This encodes CASSQEGSWNTGELFF. V is TRBV3-1 and J is TRBJ2-2; D is undetermined. The CDR3 loop spans 16 amino acids. Germline-derived CDR1 and CDR2 are LGHDT and YNNKEL (reference sequence). With 0 bases removed from V and 1 base from J, the gap between germline ends came to 9 bases.